These 30 T cell receptor beta chains were all obtained from the same sample, sequenced in a study of cytomegalovirus exposure and HLA in healthy donors. In the PCR, 60 Vbeta and 13 Jbeta primers were used. Here immunoSEQ multiplex PCR was the method, and the copy in TCRdb shows in-frame clones only, minus some. The sample lists about 140,000 clones, over 70% seen once, with approximately 4.1% in the top ten. Input material: PBMCs. The receptors derive from a man in his forties in good health and CMV-seronegative.

V is TRBV6-5 and J is TRBJ1-2; no definite D call. From germline, CDR1 is MNHEY and CDR2 SVGAGI. V was pared by 0 bases and J by 1 base, with 9 bases between. This CDR3 spans 15 amino acids. Here the CDR3 reads CASSYSFQDNYGYTF. In nucleotides, the CDR3 is TGTGCCAGCAGTTACTCGTTTCAGGATAACTATGGCTACACCTTC.

The chain recombines TRBV28 with TRBJ1-1, with 9 bases matching TRBD1. The CDR3 runs to 14 residues. V lost 7 bases to trimming and J lost 1 base; unmatched junction nucleotides: 4. Germline V lookup: CDR1 MDHEN, CDR2 SYDVKM. The CDR3 here is CASTTGGANTEAFF. As DNA, the CDR3 is TGTGCCAGCACAACAGGGGGCGCGAACACTGAAGCTTTCTTT.

The chain combines TRBV9 with TRBJ2-1, with a possible D match to TRBD1 (6 bases). Germline V lookup: CDR1 SGDLS, CDR2 YYNGEE. CDR3 size: 14 residues. V was pared by 0 bases and J by 10 bases, with 14 bases between. The CDR3 DNA sequence: TGTGCCAGCAGCGTAGAGGGGACAAGCTTGGAGCAGTTCTTC. This sequence encodes CASSVEGTSLEQFF.

V usage is TRBV7-8 and J usage is TRBJ1-5; TRBD1 is a possible D gene (6 bases). The CDR3 covers 17 residues. Between the trimmed V and J ends, which lost 5 bases and 7 bases, there was a span of 24 bases. Germline V lookup: CDR1 SGHVS, CDR2 FQNEAQ. The DNA for the CDR3 is TGTGCCAGCAGCCCTATGCCGAGGAACAGGGTCGACCAGCCCCAGCATTTT. Translating it yields CASSPMPRNRVDQPQHF.

The chain recombines TRBV5-1 with TRBJ1-1, with 10 positions matching TRBD1. CDR1 SGHRS and CDR2 YFSETQ come from the germline V gene. The CDR3 consists of 15 residues. Trimming cost V 7 bases and J 6 bases; bases outside gene matches: 12. This chain's CDR3 is CASPRDRGHIAEAFF. In nucleotides, the CDR3 is TGCGCCAGCCCCCGGGACAGGGGCCATATAGCTGAAGCTTTCTTT.

This rearrangement joins TRBV19 to TRBJ1-1; 7 bases are a match to TRBD1. This CDR3 is built from 15 residues. Germline V gene data show CDR1 as LNHDA and CDR2 as SQIVND (reference sequence). With V trimmed by 2 bases and J by 3 bases, 6 bases remained unmatched. CDR3 nucleotide sequence: TGTGCCAGTAGTATAAACAGGGGCGGAGACACTGAAGCTTTCTTT. Translating gives CASSINRGGDTEAFF.

The genes are TRBV9 and TRBJ1-1; D might be TRBD1 (6 bases). CDR3 size: 16 residues. Germline V lookup: CDR1 SGDLS, CDR2 YYNGEE. The germline V and J ends were trimmed by 2 bases and 0 bases, with 14 bases remaining between them. The CDR3 spells CASSVDLQGVNTEAFF. As DNA, the CDR3 is TGTGCCAGCAGCGTCGATCTACAGGGAGTGAACACTGAAGCTTTCTTT. Based on the CDR3 plus reference TRBV9 and TRBJ1-1, the full variable domain is DSGVTQTPKHLITATGQRVTLRCSPRSGDLSVYWYQQSLDQGLQFLIQYYNGEERAKGNILERFSAQQFPDLHSELNLSSLELGDSALYFCASSVDLQGVNTEAFFGQGTRLTVV.

This clone appeared a single time. The genes are TRBV9 and TRBJ1-4; D perhaps matches TRBD1 (6 bases). The CDR3 sequence is 15 residues long. Between the trimmed V and J ends, which lost 3 bases and 6 bases, there was a span of 15 bases. Germline V gives CDR1 SGDLS, CDR2 YYNGEE. CDR3 nucleotides: TGTGCCAGCAGCGAAACGGGACACCCGGATGAAAAACTGTTTTTT. Residues: CASSETGHPDEKLFF.

The CDR3 coding sequence is TGTGCCAGCAGCTCCGTTATGCACAGTCCTAATGAAAAACTGTTTTTT. Its protein is CASSSVMHSPNEKLFF. V is TRBV7-8 and J is TRBJ1-4; unclear D gene. The CDR3 sequence is 16 residues long. V lost 4 bases and J 3 bases, leaving 15 bases between the germline ends. Germline V gene sequence: CDR1 SGHVS, CDR2 FQNEAQ.

The chain links TRBV7-2 to TRBJ2-4; 12 nucleotides agree with TRBD2. Looked up from germline, CDR1 is SGHTA and CDR2 is FQGNSA. The ends lost 2 bases at V and 7 bases at J; junction bases unmatched: 9. The CDR3 extends over 17 amino acids. CDR3 sequence: CASSLQSSGGAGNIQYF. The DNA for the CDR3 is TGTGCCAGCAGCTTACAGTCTAGCGGGGGGGCAGGGAACATTCAGTACTTC.

This clone has only a few counts. The chain links TRBV7-2 to TRBJ2-1; maybe TRBD2 (6 bases). From germline, CDR1 is SGHTA and CDR2 FQGNSA. V was clipped by 5 bases and J by 6 bases, with 17 bases between them. This CDR3 region has 15 residues. In DNA form, the CDR3 reads TGTGCCAGCAGCCCTCAGACTAGAGCCGGCAATGAGCAGTTCTTC. Protein: CASSPQTRAGNEQFF.

A word on this clone: Sequence at one end of the junction differs from germline and may be a read error. This specimen includes other DNA sequences encoding the same CDR3. The chain is built from TRBV27 and TRBJ1-4; 9 nucleotides line up with TRBD1. The CDR3 is 14 amino acids. In germline, CDR1 is MNHEY, CDR2 SMNVEV (reference sequence). The DNA of the CDR3 is TGTGCCAGCAGTTCCGGGACAGGGAGTGAAAAATTGTTTTTT. Its translation is CASSSGTGSEKLFF.

J is TRBJ1-3 and V is TRBV28; TRBD1 matches 8 bases. The ends lost 6 bases at V and 12 bases at J; junction bases unmatched: 7. This CDR3 is 12 amino acids long. CDR1 is MDHEN, CDR2 SYDVKM, per germline. The CDR3 DNA is TGTGCCAGCAGCCTAGGACAGGGAAGCATATATTTT. Translation gives CASSLGQGSIYF.

The gene calls are TRBV5-6 and TRBJ2-5, with TRBD2 as a possible D gene (5 bases). The CDR3 length is 15 residues. Germline CDR1 SGHDT, CDR2 YYEEEE. V was trimmed by 4 bases and J by 4 bases, leaving 17 bases between them. Here the CDR3 DNA reads TGTGCCAGCAGCAGACCCTCCGGGGTTGGAGAGACCCAGTACTTC. Its translation is CASSRPSGVGETQYF.

The chain uses TRBV5-4 and TRBJ1-1, with TRBD1 matching 7 bases. The germline V gene has CDR1 SGHNT and CDR2 YYREEE (reference sequence). CDR3 length equals 15 residues. Unmatched junction bases numbered 15, after V lost 4 bases and J lost 9 bases. The CDR3, as DNA: TGTGCCAGCAGCCCCCCCTTCGGGACAGTCAAGAAAGCTTTCTTT. Translating gives CASSPPFGTVKKAFF.

The chain joins TRBV5-1 to TRBJ2-3, with D tentatively TRBD2 (7 bases). V lost 5 bases and J lost 0, with 22 bases in between. The length of the CDR3 is 18 residues. Germline CDR1 is SGHRS and CDR2 is YFSETQ. CDR3 protein: CASRRQDVAGLSTDTQYF. The CDR3 nucleotides read TGCGCCAGCAGACGACAGGACGTAGCGGGCCTTAGCACAGATACGCAGTATTTT.

The table lists this clone with a few counts. V gene TRBV5-6 combines with J gene TRBJ1-2; the match to TRBD1 covers 8 bases. The CDR3 sequence is 18 residues long. Trimming cost V 1 base and J 5 bases; bases outside gene matches: 16. Looked up from germline, CDR1 is SGHDT and CDR2 is YYEEEE. The DNA of the CDR3 is TGTGCCAGCAGCTTGATAGTTAAACAGGGGGTGCAACCATATGGCTACACCTTC. The encoded protein is CASSLIVKQGVQPYGYTF.

The gene calls are TRBV30 and TRBJ2-5; possible D gene TRBD1, 7 bases. This CDR3 region has 15 residues. V was clipped by 2 bases and J by 4 bases, with 17 bases between them. Germline V gene data show CDR1 as GTSNPN and CDR2 as SVGIG (reference sequence). Here the CDR3 DNA reads TGTGCCTGGAGTCCACGACAGGGAGGCCGAGAGACCCAGTACTTC. Protein sequence: CAWSPRQGGRETQYF.

The V and J genes are TRBV10-1 and TRBJ1-3; 7 positions agree with TRBD1. Germline CDR1 reads WNHNN; CDR2 reads SYGVQD (reference sequence). After removal of 11 bases from V and 4 bases from J, the junction contained 5 bases not matched to a gene. This CDR3 comprises 12 residues. DNA of the CDR3: TGCGCCTCACAGGGGAGCGGAAACACCATATATTTT. This gives the protein CASQGSGNTIYF.

This chain uses TRBV6-6 with TRBJ1-1; possibly TRBD1 for D (6 bases). Germline lookup yields CDR1 MNHNY and CDR2 SVGAGI (reference sequence). The CDR3 covers 11 residues. V was shortened by 7 bases and J by 6 bases, with 9 bases between the two germline ends. Written as DNA, the CDR3 is TGTGCCAGCAACAGGGTCCCTGAAGCTTTCTTT. Translated: CASNRVPEAFF.

The genes are TRBV19 and TRBJ1-5; D is possibly TRBD1 (5 bases). The CDR3 runs 16 residues. CDR1 and CDR2 (germline): LNHDA, SQIVND (reference sequence). The ends were cut back, 4 bases at V and 2 bases at J, with 15 bases in the middle. CDR3 residues: CASSSTGAGGNQPQHF. The CDR3 DNA follows: TGTGCCAGTAGTAGTACGGGCGCGGGGGGCAATCAGCCCCAGCATTTT.

The rearrangement links TRBV6-4 to TRBJ2-3; weak D call: TRBD2 (7 bases). Germline V gene lookup returns CDR1 MRHNA and CDR2 SNTAGT. This CDR3 is built from 15 residues. With 0 bases removed from V and 2 bases from J, the gap between germline ends came to 9 bases. The CDR3 DNA sequence: TGTGCCAGCAGTGACTCGGGGGGGGCCACAGATACGCAGTATTTT. As protein: CASSDSGGATDTQYF.

The V gene is TRBV27, the J gene TRBJ2-4; tentatively, D is TRBD2 (7 bases). Germline CDR1 is MNHEY and CDR2 is SMNVEV (reference sequence). The CDR3 consists of 17 residues. Between the trimmed V and J ends, which lost 4 bases and 4 bases, there was a span of 20 bases. The CDR3 DNA sequence: TGTGCCAGCAGTTGGAGTTGGGGCGCGGGGGCTAAAAACATTCAGTACTTC. Translation gives CASSWSWGAGAKNIQYF.

This rearrangement joins TRBV28 to TRBJ2-3; 7 positions match TRBD1. The CDR3 is made up of 14 amino acids. V trimming: 8 bases; J trimming: 4 bases; junction bases outside the gene matches: 9. Germline values: CDR1 MDHEN, CDR2 SYDVKM. In DNA, the CDR3 is TGTGCCAGCCGACTTGGACAGGCATCAGATACGCAGTATTTT. It codes for CASRLGQASDTQYF.

This chain uses TRBV19 with TRBJ1-6; perhaps TRBD1 as D (6 bases). V lost 6 bases and J 8 bases, leaving 14 bases between the germline ends. This CDR3 has 14 residues. Germline CDR1 and CDR2: LNHDA and SQIVND (reference sequence). The CDR3 region is CASSRGTLDSPLHF. In nucleotides, the CDR3 is TGTGCCAGTAGCAGAGGGACACTTGATTCACCCCTCCACTTT.

This clone was seen once. The J gene is TRBJ1-4, the V gene TRBV7-9; tentatively, D is TRBD1 (5 bases). The V end lost 1 base, the J end lost 7 bases, and 13 bases lay between the germline ends. Germline V CDR1 and CDR2: SEHNR, FQNEAQ (reference sequence). The CDR3 has 15 amino acids. The CDR3 coding sequence is TGTGCCAGCAGCTTAGTTCAGGCCGGGGGTGAAAAACTGTTTTTT. Its translation: CASSLVQAGGEKLFF.

This clone was detected a few times. The CDR3 DNA is TGTGCCAGTAGTATTATAGAAAACTATGGCTACACCTTC. Translation gives CASSIIENYGYTF. V gene TRBV19 combines with J gene TRBJ1-2; D unclear. In germline, CDR1 is LNHDA, CDR2 SQIVND (reference sequence). V was shortened by 3 bases and J by 2 bases, with 7 bases between the two germline ends. This CDR3 is 13 amino acids long.

The chain combines TRBV6-6 with TRBJ1-2, with 10 bases fitting TRBD1. Germline values: CDR1 MNHNY, CDR2 SVGAGI (reference sequence). The CDR3 contains 15 residues. V gave up 2 bases and J gave up 4 bases; unmatched junction bases: 4. This chain's CDR3 is CASSYDRGRGYGYTF. In DNA, the CDR3 is TGTGCCAGCAGTTACGACAGGGGGCGAGGCTATGGCTACACCTTC.

The rearrangement uses TRBV19 and TRBJ2-2; 8 nucleotides match TRBD1. In germline, CDR1 is LNHDA, CDR2 SQIVND (reference sequence). This CDR3 contains 15 residues. After removal of 7 bases from V and 7 bases from J, the junction contained 11 bases not matched to a gene. For the CDR3, the DNA is TGTGCCAGTACGAGCTTGGCAGGGGGCAACGGGGAGCTGTTTTTT. It is translated as CASTSLAGGNGELFF.

The CDR3 is CASSQDLTATNYGYTF. CDR3 DNA: TGCGCCAGCAGCCAAGATCTAACAGCAACTAACTATGGCTACACCTTC. This chain uses TRBV4-3 with TRBJ1-2, with no clear D. The V end lost 0 bases, the J end lost 0 bases, and 11 bases lay between the germline ends. The CDR3 covers 16 residues. The germline gives CDR1 LGHNA, CDR2 YSLEER.